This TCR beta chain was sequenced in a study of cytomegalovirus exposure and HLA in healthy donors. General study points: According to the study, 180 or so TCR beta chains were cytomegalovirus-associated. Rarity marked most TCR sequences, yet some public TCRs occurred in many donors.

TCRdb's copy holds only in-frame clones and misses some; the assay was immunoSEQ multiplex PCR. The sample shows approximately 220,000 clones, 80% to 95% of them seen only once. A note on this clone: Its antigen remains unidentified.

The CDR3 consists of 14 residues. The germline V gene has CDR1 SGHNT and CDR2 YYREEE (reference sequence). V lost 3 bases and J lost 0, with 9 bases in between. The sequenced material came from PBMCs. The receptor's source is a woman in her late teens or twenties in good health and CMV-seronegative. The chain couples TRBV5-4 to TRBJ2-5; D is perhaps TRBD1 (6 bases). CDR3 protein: CASSSTGNQETQYF. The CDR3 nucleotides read TGTGCCAGCAGCTCTACAGGGAACCAAGAGACCCAGTACTTC.